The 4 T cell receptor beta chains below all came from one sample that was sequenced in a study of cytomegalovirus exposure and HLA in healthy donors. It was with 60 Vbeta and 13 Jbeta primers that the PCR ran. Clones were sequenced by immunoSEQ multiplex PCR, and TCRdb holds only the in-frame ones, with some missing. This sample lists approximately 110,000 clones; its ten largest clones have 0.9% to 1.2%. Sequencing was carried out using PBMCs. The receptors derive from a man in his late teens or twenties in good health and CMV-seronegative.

CDR3 nucleotide sequence: TGTGCCCACGCGGGGGTAGGCGAGCAGTACTTC. This encodes CAHAGVGEQYF. The V gene is TRBV30, the J gene TRBJ2-7, with 7 bases that match TRBD2. There are 11 residues in the CDR3. The V segment lost 8 bases and the J segment 6 bases; nucleotides outside the gene matches: 7. From germline, CDR1 is GTSNPN and CDR2 SVGIG (reference sequence).

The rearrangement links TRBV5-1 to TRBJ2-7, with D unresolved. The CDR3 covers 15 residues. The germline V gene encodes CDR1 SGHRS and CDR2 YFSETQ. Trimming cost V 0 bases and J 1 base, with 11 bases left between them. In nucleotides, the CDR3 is TGCGCCAGCAGCTTGGCGAGTCACAGTTCCTACGAGCAGTACTTC. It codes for CASSLASHSSYEQYF. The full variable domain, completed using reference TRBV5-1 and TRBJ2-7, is KAGVTQTPRYLIKTRGQQVTLSCSPISGHRSVSWYQQTPGQGLQFLFEYFSETQRNKGNFPGRFSGRQFSNSRSEMNVSTLELGDSALYLCASSLASHSSYEQYFGPGTRLTVT.

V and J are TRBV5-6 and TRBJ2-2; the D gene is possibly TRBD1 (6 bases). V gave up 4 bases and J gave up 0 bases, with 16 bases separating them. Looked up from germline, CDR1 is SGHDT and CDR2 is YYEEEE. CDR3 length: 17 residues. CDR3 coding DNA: TGTGCCAGCAGCCCAACGAAAACAGGGACGAACACCGGGGAGCTGTTTTTT. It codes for CASSPTKTGTNTGELFF.

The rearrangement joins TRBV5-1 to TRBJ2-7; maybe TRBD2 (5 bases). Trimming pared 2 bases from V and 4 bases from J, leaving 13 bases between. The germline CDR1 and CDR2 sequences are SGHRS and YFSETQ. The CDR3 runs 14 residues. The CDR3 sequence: CASSFSDWRYEQYF. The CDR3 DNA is TGCGCCAGCAGCTTCTCAGATTGGAGGTACGAGCAGTACTTC.